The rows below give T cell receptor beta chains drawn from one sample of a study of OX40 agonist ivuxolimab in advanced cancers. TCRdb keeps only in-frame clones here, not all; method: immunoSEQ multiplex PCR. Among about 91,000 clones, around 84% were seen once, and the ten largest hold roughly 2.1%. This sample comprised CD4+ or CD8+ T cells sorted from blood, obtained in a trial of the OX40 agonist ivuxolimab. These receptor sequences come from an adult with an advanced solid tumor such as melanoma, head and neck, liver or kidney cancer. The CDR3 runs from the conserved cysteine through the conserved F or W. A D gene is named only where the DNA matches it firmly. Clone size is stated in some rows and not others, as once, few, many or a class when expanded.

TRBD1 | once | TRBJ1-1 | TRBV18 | CASSPGTGGRGMNTEAFF | TGTGCCAGCTCGCCCGGGACAGGGGGCAGGGGGATGAACACTGAAGCTTTCTTT
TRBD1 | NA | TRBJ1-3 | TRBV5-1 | CASSVDRVQFSGNTIYF | TGCGCCAGCAGCGTCGACAGGGTCCAATTCTCTGGAAACACCATATATTTT
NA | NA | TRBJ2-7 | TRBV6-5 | CASSLTRRVGYEQYF | TGTGCCAGCAGCCTCACCCGCCGGGTGGGCTACGAGCAGTACTTC
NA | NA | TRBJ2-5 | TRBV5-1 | CASGPTGMETQYF | TGCGCCAGCGGACCTACAGGGATGGAGACCCAGTACTTC
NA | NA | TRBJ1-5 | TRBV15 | CATSRDHGGDQPQHF | TGTGCCACCAGCAGAGATCACGGGGGGGATCAGCCCCAGCATTTT
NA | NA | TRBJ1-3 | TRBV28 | CASSLQTGSGNTIYF | TGTGCCAGCAGTTTGCAAACAGGGTCTGGAAACACCATATATTTT
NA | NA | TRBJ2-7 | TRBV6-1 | CASRGTYEQYF | TGTGCCAGCCGGGGGACCTACGAGCAGTACTTC
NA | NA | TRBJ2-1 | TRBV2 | CASSHDPLANEQFF | TGTGCCAGCAGTCACGACCCCCTGGCCAATGAGCAGTTCTTC
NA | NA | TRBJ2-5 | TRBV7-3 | CASSSPGQETQYF | TGTGCCAGCAGCTCCCCGGGCCAAGAGACCCAGTACTTC
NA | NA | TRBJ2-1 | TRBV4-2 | CASSQADENEQFF | TGTGCCAGCAGCCAAGCTGACGAAAATGAGCAGTTCTTC
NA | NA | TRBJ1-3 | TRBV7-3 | CASSSPQGGAGNTIYF | TGTGCCAGCAGCTCCCCACAGGGAGGTGCTGGAAACACCATATATTTT
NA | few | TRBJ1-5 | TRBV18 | CASSPGDSHSNQPQHF | TGTGCCAGCTCACCGGGGGACTCCCATAGCAATCAGCCCCAGCATTTT
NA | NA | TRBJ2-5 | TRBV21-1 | CASRQGLAGGVQETQYF | TGTGCCAGCAGGCAGGGACTAGCGGGAGGGGTACAAGAGACCCAGTACTTC
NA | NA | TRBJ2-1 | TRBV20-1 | CSGGTNNEQFF | TGCAGTGGGGGGACCAACAATGAGCAGTTCTTC
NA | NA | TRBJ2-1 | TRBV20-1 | CSATDRSEQFF | TGCAGTGCCACAGACAGGAGTGAGCAGTTCTTC
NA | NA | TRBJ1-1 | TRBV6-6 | CASSYAPGTEAFF | TGTGCCAGCAGTTACGCCCCCGGCACTGAAGCTTTCTTT
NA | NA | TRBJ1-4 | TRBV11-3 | CASSLGGPDEKLFF | TGTGCCAGCAGCTTAGGGGGGCCGGATGAAAAACTGTTTTTT
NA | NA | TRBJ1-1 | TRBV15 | CATSSDRNTEAFF | TGTGCCACCAGCTCCGACAGGAACACTGAAGCTTTCTTT
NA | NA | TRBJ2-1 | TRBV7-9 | CASSYPGGEQFF | TGTGCCAGCAGCTATCCTGGAGGTGAGCAGTTCTTC
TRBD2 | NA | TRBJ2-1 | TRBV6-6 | CASSYSLAGSYNEQFF | TGTGCCAGCAGTTACTCACTAGCGGGATCCTACAATGAGCAGTTCTTC
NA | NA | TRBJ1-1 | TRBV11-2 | CASSLDREAFF | TGTGCCAGCAGCTTAGACAGGGAAGCTTTCTTT
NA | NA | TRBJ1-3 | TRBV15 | CATSRGPAGNTIYF | TGTGCCACCAGCAGAGGGCCTGCTGGAAACACCATATATTTT
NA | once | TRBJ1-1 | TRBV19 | CASIEGTGTEAFF | TGTGCCAGTATCGAAGGGACGGGCACTGAAGCTTTCTTT
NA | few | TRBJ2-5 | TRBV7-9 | CASSLVRETQYF | TGTGCCAGCAGCTTGGTCAGGGAGACCCAGTACTTC
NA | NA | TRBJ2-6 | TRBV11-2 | CASSQEYSGANVLTF | TGTGCCAGCAGCCAGGAGTACTCTGGGGCCAACGTCCTGACTTTC
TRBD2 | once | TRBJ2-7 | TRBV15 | CATSPNGGDEQYF | TGTGCCACCAGCCCGAACGGGGGGGACGAGCAGTACTTC